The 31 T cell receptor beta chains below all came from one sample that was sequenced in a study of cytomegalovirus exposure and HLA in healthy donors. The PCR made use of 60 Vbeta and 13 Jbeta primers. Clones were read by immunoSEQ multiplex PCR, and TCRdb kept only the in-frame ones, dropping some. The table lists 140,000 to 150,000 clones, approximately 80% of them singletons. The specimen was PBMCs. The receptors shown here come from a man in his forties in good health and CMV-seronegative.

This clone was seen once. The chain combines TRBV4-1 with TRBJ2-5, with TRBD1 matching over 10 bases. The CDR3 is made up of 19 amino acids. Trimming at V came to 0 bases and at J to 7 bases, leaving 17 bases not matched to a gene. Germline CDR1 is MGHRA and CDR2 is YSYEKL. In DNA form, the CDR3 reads TGCGCCAGCAGCCAAGATCCCTTAGGTCCGGGACAGGGGTTGGGGACCCAGTACTTC. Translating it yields CASSQDPLGPGQGLGTQYF.

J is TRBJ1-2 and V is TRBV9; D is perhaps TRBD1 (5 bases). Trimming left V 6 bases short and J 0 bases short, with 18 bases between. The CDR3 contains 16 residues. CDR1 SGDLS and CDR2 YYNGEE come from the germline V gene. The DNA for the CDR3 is TGTGCCAGCAACCGGGGGGAGGGGAATGCTAACTATGGCTACACCTTC. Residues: CASNRGEGNANYGYTF.

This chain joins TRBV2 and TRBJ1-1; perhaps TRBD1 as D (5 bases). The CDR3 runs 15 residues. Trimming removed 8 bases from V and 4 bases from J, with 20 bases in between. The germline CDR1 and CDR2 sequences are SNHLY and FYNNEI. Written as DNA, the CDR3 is TGTGCCAGCTACCGCCAGGCGGGGGGAGGCACTGAAGCTTTCTTT. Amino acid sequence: CASYRQAGGGTEAFF.

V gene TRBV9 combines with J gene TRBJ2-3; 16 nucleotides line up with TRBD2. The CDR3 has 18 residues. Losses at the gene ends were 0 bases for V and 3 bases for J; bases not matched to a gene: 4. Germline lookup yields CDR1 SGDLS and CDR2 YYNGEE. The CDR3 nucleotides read TGTGCCAGCAGCGTAGCGGGACTAGCGGGAGGGTTAACAGATACGCAGTATTTT. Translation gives CASSVAGLAGGLTDTQYF. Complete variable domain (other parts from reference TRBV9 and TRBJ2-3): DSGVTQTPKHLITATGQRVTLRCSPRSGDLSVYWYQQSLDQGLQFLIQYYNGEERAKGNILERFSAQQFPDLHSELNLSSLELGDSALYFCASSVAGLAGGLTDTQYFGPGTRLTVL.

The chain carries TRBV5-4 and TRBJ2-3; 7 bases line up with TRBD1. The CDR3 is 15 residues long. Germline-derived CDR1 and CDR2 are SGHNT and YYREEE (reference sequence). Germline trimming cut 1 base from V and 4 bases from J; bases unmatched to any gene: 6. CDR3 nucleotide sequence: TGTGCCAGCAGCTTGACCGGGACAGACTCAGATACGCAGTATTTT. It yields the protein CASSLTGTDSDTQYF.

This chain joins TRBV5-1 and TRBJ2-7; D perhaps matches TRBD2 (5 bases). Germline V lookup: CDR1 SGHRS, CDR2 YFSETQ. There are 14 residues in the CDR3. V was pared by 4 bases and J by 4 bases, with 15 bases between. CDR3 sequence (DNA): TGCGCCAGCAGCATGGCGGGTAATACTTACGAGCAGTACTTC. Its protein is CASSMAGNTYEQYF.

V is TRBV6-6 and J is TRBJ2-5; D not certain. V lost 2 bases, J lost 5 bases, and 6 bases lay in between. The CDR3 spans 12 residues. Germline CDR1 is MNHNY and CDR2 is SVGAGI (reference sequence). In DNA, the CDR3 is TGTGCCAGCAGTTACCAGGTCGAGACCCAGTACTTC. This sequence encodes CASSYQVETQYF.

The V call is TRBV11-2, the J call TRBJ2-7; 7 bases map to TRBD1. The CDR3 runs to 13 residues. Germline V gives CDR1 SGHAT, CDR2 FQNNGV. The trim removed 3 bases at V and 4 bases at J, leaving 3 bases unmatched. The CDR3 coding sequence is TGTGCCAGCAGCTTCGGGACAGAGTACGAGCAGTACTTC. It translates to CASSFGTEYEQYF.

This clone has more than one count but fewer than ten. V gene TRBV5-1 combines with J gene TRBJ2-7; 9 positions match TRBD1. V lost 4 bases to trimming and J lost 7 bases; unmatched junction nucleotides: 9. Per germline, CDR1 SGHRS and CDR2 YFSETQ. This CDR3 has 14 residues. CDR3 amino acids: CASSNRYRGHEQYF. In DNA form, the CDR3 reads TGCGCCAGCAGCAACCGATACAGGGGGCATGAGCAGTACTTC.

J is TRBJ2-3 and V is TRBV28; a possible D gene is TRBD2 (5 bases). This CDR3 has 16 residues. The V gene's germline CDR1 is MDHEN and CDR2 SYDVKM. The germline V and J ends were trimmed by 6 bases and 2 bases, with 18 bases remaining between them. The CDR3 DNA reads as TGTGCCAGCAGCTCGGACTCCCCCACGGACACAGATACGCAGTATTTT. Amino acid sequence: CASSSDSPTDTDTQYF.

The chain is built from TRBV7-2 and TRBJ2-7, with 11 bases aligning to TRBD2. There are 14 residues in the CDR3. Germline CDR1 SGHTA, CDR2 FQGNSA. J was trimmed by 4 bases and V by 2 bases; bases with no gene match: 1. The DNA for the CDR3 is TGTGCCAGCAGCTTAAGGACTAGCGGGTACGAGCAGTACTTC. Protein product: CASSLRTSGYEQYF.

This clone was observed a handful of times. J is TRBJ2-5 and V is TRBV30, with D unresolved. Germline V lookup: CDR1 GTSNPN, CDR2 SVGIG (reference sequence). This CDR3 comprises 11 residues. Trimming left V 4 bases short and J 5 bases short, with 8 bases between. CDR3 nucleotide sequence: TGTGCCTGGACTAGTGGCGAGACCCAGTACTTC. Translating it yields CAWTSGETQYF.

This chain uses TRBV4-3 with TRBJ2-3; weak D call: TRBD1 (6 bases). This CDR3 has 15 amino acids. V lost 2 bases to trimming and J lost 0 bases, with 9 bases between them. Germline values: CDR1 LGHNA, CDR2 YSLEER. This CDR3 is CASSQMDSSTDTQYF. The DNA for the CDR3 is TGCGCCAGCAGCCAAATGGACAGTAGCACAGATACGCAGTATTTT.

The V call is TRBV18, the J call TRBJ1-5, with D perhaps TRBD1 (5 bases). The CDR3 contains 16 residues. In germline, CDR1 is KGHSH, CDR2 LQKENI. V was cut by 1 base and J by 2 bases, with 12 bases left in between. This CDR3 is CASSPRTGGGNQPQHF. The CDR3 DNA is TGTGCCAGCTCACCACGAACAGGAGGGGGCAATCAGCCCCAGCATTTT.

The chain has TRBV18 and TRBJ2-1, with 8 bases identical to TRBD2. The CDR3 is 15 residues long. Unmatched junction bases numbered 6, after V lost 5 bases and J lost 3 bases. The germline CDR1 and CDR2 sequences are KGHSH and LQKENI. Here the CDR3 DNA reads TGTGCCAGCTCAATACGGGAGGGGGGCTACAATGAGCAGTTCTTC. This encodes CASSIREGGYNEQFF. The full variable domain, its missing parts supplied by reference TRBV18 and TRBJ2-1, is NAGVMQNPRHLVRRRGQEARLRCSPMKGHSHVYWYRQLPEEGLKFMVYLQKENIIDESGMPKERFSAEFPKEGPSILRIQQVVRGDSAAYFCASSIREGGYNEQFFGPGTRLTVL.

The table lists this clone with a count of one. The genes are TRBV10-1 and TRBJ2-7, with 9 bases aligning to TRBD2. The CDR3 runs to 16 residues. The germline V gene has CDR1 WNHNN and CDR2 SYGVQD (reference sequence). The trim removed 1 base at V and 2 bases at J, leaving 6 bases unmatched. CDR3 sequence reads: CASSECSSGAAYEQYF. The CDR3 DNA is TGCGCCAGCAGTGAGTGTTCTAGCGGGGCTGCCTACGAGCAGTACTTC.

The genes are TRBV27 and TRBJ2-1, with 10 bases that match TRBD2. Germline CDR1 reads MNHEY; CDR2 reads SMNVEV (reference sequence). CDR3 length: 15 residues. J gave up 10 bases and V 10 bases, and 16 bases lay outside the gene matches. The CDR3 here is CATNSGGARAVEQFF. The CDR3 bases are TGTGCCACCAACAGCGGGGGGGCTCGAGCAGTCGAGCAGTTCTTC.

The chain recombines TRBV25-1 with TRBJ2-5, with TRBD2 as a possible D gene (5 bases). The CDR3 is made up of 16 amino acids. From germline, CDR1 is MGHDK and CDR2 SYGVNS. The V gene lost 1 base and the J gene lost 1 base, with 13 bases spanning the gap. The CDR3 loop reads CASSESPSGVQETQYF. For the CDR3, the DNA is TGTGCCAGCAGTGAATCCCCGAGCGGTGTCCAAGAGACCCAGTACTTC. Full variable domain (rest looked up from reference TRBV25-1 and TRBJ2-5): EADIYQTPRYLVIGTGKKITLECSQTMGHDKMYWYQQDPGMELHLIHYSYGVNSTEKGDLSSESTVSRIRTEHFPLTLESARPSHTSQYLCASSESPSGVQETQYFGPGTRLLVL.

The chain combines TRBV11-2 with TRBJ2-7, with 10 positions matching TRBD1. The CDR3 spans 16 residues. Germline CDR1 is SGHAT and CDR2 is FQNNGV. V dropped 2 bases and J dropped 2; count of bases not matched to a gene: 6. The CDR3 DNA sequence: TGTGCCAGCAGCTTACCGTCGACAGGGGGCACCTACGAGCAGTACTTC. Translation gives CASSLPSTGGTYEQYF. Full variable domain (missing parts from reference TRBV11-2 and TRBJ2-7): EAGVAQSPRYKIIEKRQSVAFWCNPISGHATLYWYQQILGQGPKLLIQFQNNGVVDDSQLPKDRFSAERLKGVDSTLKIQPAKLEDSAVYLCASSLPSTGGTYEQYFGPGTRLTVT.

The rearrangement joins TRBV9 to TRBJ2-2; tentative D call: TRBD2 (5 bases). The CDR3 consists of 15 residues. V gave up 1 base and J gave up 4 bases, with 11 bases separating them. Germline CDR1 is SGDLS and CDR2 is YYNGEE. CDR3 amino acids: CASSVSGLATGELFF. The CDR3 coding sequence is TGTGCCAGCAGCGTATCAGGACTCGCCACCGGGGAGCTGTTTTTT.

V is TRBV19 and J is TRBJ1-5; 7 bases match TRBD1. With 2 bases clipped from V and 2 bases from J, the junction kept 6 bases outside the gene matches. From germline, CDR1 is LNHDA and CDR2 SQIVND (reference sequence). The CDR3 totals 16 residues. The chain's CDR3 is CASSINRQGGNQPQHF. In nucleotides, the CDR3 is TGTGCCAGTAGTATAAACCGACAGGGAGGCAATCAGCCCCAGCATTTT.

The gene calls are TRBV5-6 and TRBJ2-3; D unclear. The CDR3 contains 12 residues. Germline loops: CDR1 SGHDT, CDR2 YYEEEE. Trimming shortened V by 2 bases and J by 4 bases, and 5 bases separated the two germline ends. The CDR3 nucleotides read TGTGCCAGCAGCTTCGGGTCAGATACGCAGTATTTT. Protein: CASSFGSDTQYF.

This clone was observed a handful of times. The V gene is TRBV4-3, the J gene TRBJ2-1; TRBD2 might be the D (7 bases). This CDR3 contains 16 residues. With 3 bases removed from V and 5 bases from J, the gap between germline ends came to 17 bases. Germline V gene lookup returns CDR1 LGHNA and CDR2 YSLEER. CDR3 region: CASSQARGAPNNEQFF. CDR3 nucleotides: TGCGCCAGCAGCCAGGCCCGGGGGGCCCCCAACAATGAGCAGTTCTTC.

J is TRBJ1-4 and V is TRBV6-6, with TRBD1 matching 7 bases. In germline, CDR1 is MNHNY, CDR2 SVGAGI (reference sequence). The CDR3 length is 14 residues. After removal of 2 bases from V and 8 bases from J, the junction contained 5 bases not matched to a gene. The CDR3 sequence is CASSYDRVWEKLFF. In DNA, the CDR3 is TGTGCCAGCAGTTACGACAGGGTCTGGGAAAAACTGTTTTTT.

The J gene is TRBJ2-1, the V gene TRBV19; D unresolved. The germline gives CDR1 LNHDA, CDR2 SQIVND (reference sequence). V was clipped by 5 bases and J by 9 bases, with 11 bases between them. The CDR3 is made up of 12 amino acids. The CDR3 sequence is CASSPSASEQFF. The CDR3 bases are TGTGCCAGTAGTCCGTCCGCCAGTGAGCAGTTCTTC.

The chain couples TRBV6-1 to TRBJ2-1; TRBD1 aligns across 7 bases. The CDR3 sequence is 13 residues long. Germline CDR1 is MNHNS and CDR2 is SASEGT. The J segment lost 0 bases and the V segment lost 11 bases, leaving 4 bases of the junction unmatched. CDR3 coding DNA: TGTGCCGGGGGACAGAGCTCCTACAATGAGCAGTTCTTC. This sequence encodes CAGGQSSYNEQFF.

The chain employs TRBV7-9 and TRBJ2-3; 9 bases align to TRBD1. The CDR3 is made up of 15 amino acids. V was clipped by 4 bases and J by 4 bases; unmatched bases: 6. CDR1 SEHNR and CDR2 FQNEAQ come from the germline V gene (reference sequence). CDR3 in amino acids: CASSSGQGGADTQYF. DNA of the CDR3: TGTGCCAGCAGCTCGGGACAGGGTGGGGCAGATACGCAGTATTTT.

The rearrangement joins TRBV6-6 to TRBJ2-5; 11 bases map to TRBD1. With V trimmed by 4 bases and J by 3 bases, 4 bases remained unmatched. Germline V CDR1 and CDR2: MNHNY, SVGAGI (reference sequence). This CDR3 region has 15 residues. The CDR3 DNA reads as TGTGCCAGCAGTTCCGGGACAGGGGGTGAAGAGACCCAGTACTTC. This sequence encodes CASSSGTGGEETQYF.

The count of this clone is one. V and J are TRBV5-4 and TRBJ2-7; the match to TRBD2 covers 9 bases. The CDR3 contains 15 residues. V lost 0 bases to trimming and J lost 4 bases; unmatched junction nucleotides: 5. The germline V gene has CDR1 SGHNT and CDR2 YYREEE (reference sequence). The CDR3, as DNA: TGTGCCAGCAGCTTGGGGGCGGGGGGGCTGTACGAGCAGTACTTC. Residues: CASSLGAGGLYEQYF.

CDR3 sequence reads: CASSHPPPASGENTGELFF. CDR3 bases: TGTGCCAGCAGCCATCCCCCACCGGCTAGCGGGGAAAACACCGGGGAGCTGTTTTTT. The V call is TRBV11-2, the J call TRBJ2-2, with 9 positions matching TRBD2. The CDR3 extends over 19 amino acids. V lost 5 bases to trimming and J lost 2 bases; unmatched junction nucleotides: 15. The germline V gene encodes CDR1 SGHAT and CDR2 FQNNGV.

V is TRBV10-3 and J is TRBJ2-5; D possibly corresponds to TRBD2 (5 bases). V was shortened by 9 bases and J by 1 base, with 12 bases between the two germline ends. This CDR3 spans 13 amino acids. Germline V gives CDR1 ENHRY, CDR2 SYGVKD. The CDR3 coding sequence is TGTGCCATGCGACGAGGGCTCCAAGAGACCCAGTACTTC. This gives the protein CAMRRGLQETQYF.